This entry lists 28 T cell receptor beta chains sequenced from one sample in a study of cytomegalovirus exposure and HLA in healthy donors. Method: immunoSEQ multiplex PCR; TCRdb's copy keeps in-frame clones and lacks some. The sample contains about 110,000 clones, 88% of which appear only once. Sequenced: PBMCs. The receptors originated from a woman aged 25 to 45 in good health and CMV-seropositive.

The chain carries TRBV27 and TRBJ1-1; no reliable D call. Looked up from germline, CDR1 is MNHEY and CDR2 is SMNVEV (reference sequence). This CDR3 contains 14 residues. The ends were cut back, 4 bases at V and 1 base at J, with 10 bases in the middle. The DNA for the CDR3 is TGTGCCAGCAGTTCCCCCGACTGGAACACTGAAGCTTTCTTT. Its translation is CASSSPDWNTEAFF.

V usage is TRBV4-1 and J usage is TRBJ1-4, with D maybe TRBD1 (5 bases). Trimming removed 4 bases at V and 10 bases at J, with 10 bases between. The CDR3 runs 12 residues. Germline CDR1 and CDR2: MGHRA and YSYEKL. As DNA, the CDR3 is TGCGCCAGCAGCCCCTGGGGCTCAAAACTGTTTTTT. Translation gives CASSPWGSKLFF.

The chain links TRBV25-1 to TRBJ2-1; 9 positions match TRBD1. Germline V gives CDR1 MGHDK, CDR2 SYGVNS. The CDR3 has 15 amino acids. J gave up 7 bases and V 6 bases, and 10 bases lay outside the gene matches. The CDR3 coding sequence is TGTGCCAGCAGCCCGCCAGACAGGGGGTTGAATGAGCAGTTCTTC. It translates to CASSPPDRGLNEQFF.

The V and J genes are TRBV5-5 and TRBJ2-3, with D maybe TRBD2 (5 bases). The germline V gene has CDR1 SGHKS and CDR2 YYEKEE (reference sequence). CDR3 length: 14 amino acids. Trimming removed 0 bases at V and 4 bases at J, with 9 bases between. Here the CDR3 reads CASSLDYGADTQYF. The CDR3 nucleotides read TGTGCCAGCAGCTTGGACTACGGGGCAGATACGCAGTATTTT.

CDR3 in DNA: TGTGCCAGCAGCTTGGTGGAGTGGTGGAACACCGGGGAGCTGTTTTTT. Protein product: CASSLVEWWNTGELFF. This chain uses TRBV5-6 with TRBJ2-2; D is undetermined. CDR1 and CDR2 (germline): SGHDT, YYEEEE. This CDR3 is 16 amino acids long. Trimming left V 0 bases short and J 1 base short, with 10 bases between.

The chain carries TRBV7-8 and TRBJ1-5; no reliable D call. The CDR3 is 16 residues long. V was clipped by 1 base and J by 4 bases, with 14 bases between them. Germline CDR1 is SGHVS and CDR2 is FQNEAQ. The CDR3 is CASSLDVNRRNQPQHF. CDR3 DNA: TGTGCCAGCAGCTTAGATGTCAACAGACGGAATCAGCCCCAGCATTTT.

To note about this clone: Other DNA sequences in the sample encode the same CDR3. The gene calls are TRBV5-1 and TRBJ2-5; TRBD1 is a possible D gene (6 bases). V dropped 0 bases and J dropped 4 bases, with 7 bases sitting between them. Germline V CDR1 and CDR2: SGHRS, YFSETQ. The CDR3 is made up of 13 amino acids. CDR3 sequence (DNA): TGCGCCAGCAGCTTGGGGGGGCGAGAGACCCAGTACTTC. Its protein product is CASSLGGRETQYF. The entire variable domain, with the rest obtained from reference TRBV5-1 and TRBJ2-5, is as follows: KAGVTQTPRYLIKTRGQQVTLSCSPISGHRSVSWYQQTPGQGLQFLFEYFSETQRNKGNFPGRFSGRQFSNSRSEMNVSTLELGDSALYLCASSLGGRETQYFGPGTRLLVL.

The chain links TRBV27 to TRBJ2-1, with D unresolved. This CDR3 is 17 amino acids long. CDR1 and CDR2 (germline): MNHEY, SMNVEV (reference sequence). Trimming took 2 bases from V and 0 from J, leaving 14 bases between them. The CDR3 region has the DNA TGTGCCAGCAGTTTAGATGGCTACCCTAGCTCCTACAATGAGCAGTTCTTC. This sequence encodes CASSLDGYPSSYNEQFF.

This clone is a singleton in its sample. The J gene is TRBJ1-3, the V gene TRBV30, with D tentatively TRBD1 (6 bases). V was trimmed by 2 bases and J by 4 bases, leaving 18 bases between them. This CDR3 has 16 amino acids. Germline CDR1 reads GTSNPN; CDR2 reads SVGIG (reference sequence). The CDR3 sequence: CAWSSPGTSLGNTIYF. Written as DNA, the CDR3 is TGTGCCTGGAGTTCTCCCGGGACATCCTTGGGAAACACCATATATTTT.

This clone has more than one count but fewer than ten. V and J are TRBV19 and TRBJ1-2; perhaps TRBD1 as D (6 bases). V was clipped by 1 base and J by 6 bases, with 15 bases between them. The germline V gene encodes CDR1 LNHDA and CDR2 SQIVND (reference sequence). The CDR3 spans 15 residues. This chain's CDR3 is CASSIVGQSPDGYTF. The CDR3 DNA reads TGTGCCAGTAGTATAGTTGGACAGTCGCCGGATGGCTACACCTTC.

The V and J genes are TRBV28 and TRBJ2-1; 7 nucleotides agree with TRBD1. The ends lost 5 bases at V and 4 bases at J; junction bases unmatched: 11. The germline CDR1 and CDR2 sequences are MDHEN and SYDVKM. This CDR3 has 16 amino acids. DNA for the CDR3: TGTGCCAGCAGTCTGGCACAGGGGCAGAATTACAATGAGCAGTTCTTC. Amino acids: CASSLAQGQNYNEQFF.

This sequence joins TRBV4-2 and TRBJ2-3; 8 bases line up with TRBD1. The CDR3 runs 15 residues. From germline, CDR1 is LGHNA and CDR2 YNFKEQ. V dropped 0 bases and J dropped 3; count of bases not matched to a gene: 2. The CDR3 sequence: CASSQEGQVTDTQYF. In DNA form, the CDR3 reads TGTGCCAGCAGCCAAGAGGGACAGGTTACAGATACGCAGTATTTT.

This rearrangement joins TRBV20-1 to TRBJ2-7; TRBD1 might be the D (5 bases). V dropped 2 bases and J dropped 5 bases, with 7 bases sitting between them. The germline V gene encodes CDR1 DFQATT and CDR2 SNEGSKA (reference sequence). The CDR3 runs 11 residues. Here the CDR3 DNA reads TGCAGTGCTAGATCAGGGAACGAGCAGTACTTC. Translation: CSARSGNEQYF.

CDR3 in DNA: TGTGCCACCAGCAAGGGACAGGGCTTCGACGAGCAGTACTTC. Protein product: CATSKGQGFDEQYF. The chain recombines TRBV15 with TRBJ2-7, with 9 bases aligning to TRBD1. The CDR3 covers 14 residues. Germline loops: CDR1 LNHNV, CDR2 YYDKDF (reference sequence). The trim removed 4 bases at V and 5 bases at J, leaving 6 bases unmatched.

This chain uses TRBV6-6 with TRBJ2-7, with D possibly being TRBD2 (5 bases). CDR3 length: 13 residues. V was pared by 2 bases and J by 4 bases, with 9 bases between. The germline V gene has CDR1 MNHNY and CDR2 SVGAGI (reference sequence). CDR3 protein: CASSYGEGYEQYF. The CDR3 nucleotides are TGTGCCAGCAGTTACGGTGAGGGATACGAGCAGTACTTC.

In this sample, this clone turned up once. The chain combines TRBV28 with TRBJ2-1, with TRBD1 matching over 8 bases. Trimming at V came to 3 bases and at J to 8 bases, leaving 6 bases not matched to a gene. This CDR3 spans 14 amino acids. Germline V lookup: CDR1 MDHEN, CDR2 SYDVKM. CDR3 in DNA: TGTGCCAGCAGTTTCGATCAGGGGGCTTATGAGCAGTTCTTC. Residues: CASSFDQGAYEQFF.

In its sample, this clone was seen a few times. The chain combines TRBV9 with TRBJ2-7; D possibly corresponds to TRBD2 (5 bases). This CDR3 has 14 residues. Germline V gene sequence: CDR1 SGDLS, CDR2 YYNGEE. Trimming shortened V by 2 bases and J by 4 bases, and 13 bases separated the two germline ends. The chain's CDR3 is CASSVSRTGYEQYF. DNA of the CDR3: TGTGCCAGCAGCGTGAGCAGGACTGGGTACGAGCAGTACTTC.

This clone was found a few times. This chain joins TRBV19 and TRBJ1-2; TRBD1 is a possible D gene (5 bases). This CDR3 is built from 14 residues. Trimming took 3 bases from V and 4 from J, leaving 12 bases between them. The germline V gene has CDR1 LNHDA and CDR2 SQIVND (reference sequence). CDR3 DNA sequence: TGTGCCAGTAGTATGGGGGGGTTTTCCTATGGCTACACCTTC. This translates into CASSMGGFSYGYTF.

This clone has only a few counts. This chain connects TRBV2 to TRBJ2-3; 9 nucleotides line up with TRBD2. This CDR3 spans 16 amino acids. CDR1 is SNHLY, CDR2 FYNNEI, per germline. V shed 8 bases, J shed 1 base, and the junction held 10 bases outside the gene matches. CDR3 coding DNA: TGTGCCAGCTCCGATGGCCCTAGCGGGGGCACAGATACGCAGTATTTT. Translating it yields CASSDGPSGGTDTQYF. Full variable domain (rest looked up from reference TRBV2 and TRBJ2-3): EPEVTQTPSHQVTQMGQEVILRCVPISNHLYFYWYRQILGQKVEFLVSFYNNEISEKSEIFDDQFSVERPDGSNFTLKIRSTKLEDSAMYFCASSDGPSGGTDTQYFGPGTRLTVL.

This rearrangement joins TRBV7-6 to TRBJ2-3; 8 nucleotides align to TRBD1. Germline values: CDR1 SGHVS, CDR2 FNYEAQ. Trimming removed 4 bases from V and 2 bases from J; junction bases left unmatched: 8. CDR3 length: 16 residues. CDR3: CASSSDRGYNTDTQYF. CDR3 coding DNA: TGTGCCAGCAGCTCCGACAGGGGCTACAACACAGATACGCAGTATTTT.

The gene calls are TRBV6-4 and TRBJ2-1; D perhaps matches TRBD2 (6 bases). The CDR3 consists of 15 residues. Germline-derived CDR1 and CDR2 are MRHNA and SNTAGT. V gave up 9 bases and J gave up 3 bases, with 18 bases separating them. The CDR3 here is CASTGTSLIYNEQFF. The CDR3 DNA follows: TGTGCCAGTACCGGGACTTCCCTTATCTACAATGAGCAGTTCTTC.

The chain employs TRBV7-9 and TRBJ2-2; 7 nucleotides line up with TRBD1. With 0 bases clipped from V and 4 bases from J, the junction kept 2 bases outside the gene matches. There are 15 residues in the CDR3. Germline CDR1 SEHNR, CDR2 FQNEAQ (reference sequence). The CDR3 region has the DNA TGTGCCAGCAGCTTAGCGGGACAGATCACCGGGGAGCTGTTTTTT. Translated, it gives CASSLAGQITGELFF.

This chain links TRBV5-1 with TRBJ1-2, with D possibly TRBD1 on 6 matching bases. The ends were cut back, 0 bases at V and 4 bases at J, with 10 bases in the middle. This CDR3 spans 14 amino acids. Germline values: CDR1 SGHRS, CDR2 YFSETQ. The chain's CDR3 is CASSLEGQTYGYTF. The CDR3 DNA follows: TGCGCCAGCAGCTTGGAAGGACAGACCTATGGCTACACCTTC.

V gene TRBV2 combines with J gene TRBJ2-5; D is possibly TRBD2 (6 bases). Trimming shortened V by 7 bases and J by 8 bases, and 20 bases separated the two germline ends. The CDR3 length is 14 residues. Germline CDR1 and CDR2: SNHLY and FYNNEI. CDR3 bases: TGTGCCAGCAAATCAGCGGGCCTACTCGGTACCCAGTACTTC. It encodes CASKSAGLLGTQYF. Combining the CDR3 with reference TRBV2 and TRBJ2-5 gives the whole variable domain EPEVTQTPSHQVTQMGQEVILRCVPISNHLYFYWYRQILGQKVEFLVSFYNNEISEKSEIFDDQFSVERPDGSNFTLKIRSTKLEDSAMYFCASKSAGLLGTQYFGPGTRLLVL.

The chain employs TRBV30 and TRBJ2-7, with 7 bases lining up with TRBD1. The CDR3 has 12 amino acids. Germline values: CDR1 GTSNPN, CDR2 SVGIG (reference sequence). The V segment lost 5 bases and the J segment 0 bases; nucleotides outside the gene matches: 1. This chain's CDR3 is CAWGTDSYEQYF. The CDR3 DNA reads TGTGCCTGGGGGACAGACTCCTACGAGCAGTACTTC.

This chain connects TRBV27 to TRBJ2-6, with a possible D match to TRBD2 (5 bases). This CDR3 has 16 amino acids. Germline CDR1 is MNHEY and CDR2 is SMNVEV (reference sequence). V dropped 2 bases and J dropped 4 bases, with 12 bases sitting between them. The CDR3: CASSLRATGGANVLTF. CDR3 DNA: TGTGCCAGCAGTTTAAGAGCAACGGGGGGGGCCAACGTCCTGACTTTC. The full variable domain, in which reference TRBV27 and TRBJ2-6 provide the parts outside the CDR3, is EAQVTQNPRYLITVTGKKLTVTCSQNMNHEYMSWYRQDPGLGLRQIYYSMNVEVTDKGDVPEGYKVSRKEKRNFPLILESPSPNQTSLYFCASSLRATGGANVLTFGAGSRLTVL.

The chain combines TRBV16 with TRBJ1-2; 9 bases fit TRBD1. The V gene's germline CDR1 is KGHSY and CDR2 FQNENV. This CDR3 has 16 amino acids. J lost 8 bases, V lost 2 bases, and 12 bases had no gene match. CDR3 bases: TGTGCCAGCAGCCAAAGTTCGGGACAGGGTCGTACAGGCTACACCTTC. It encodes CASSQSSGQGRTGYTF.

The CDR3 protein is CASSSIRQGAVGYTF. The CDR3 DNA sequence: TGTGCCAGCAGCTCGATTCGACAGGGGGCAGTGGGCTACACCTTC. The V gene is TRBV5-4, the J gene TRBJ1-2; the match to TRBD1 covers 10 bases. V dropped 3 bases and J dropped 8; count of bases not matched to a gene: 10. CDR1 is SGHNT and CDR2 is YYREEE in the germline V gene (reference sequence). The CDR3 extends over 15 amino acids.